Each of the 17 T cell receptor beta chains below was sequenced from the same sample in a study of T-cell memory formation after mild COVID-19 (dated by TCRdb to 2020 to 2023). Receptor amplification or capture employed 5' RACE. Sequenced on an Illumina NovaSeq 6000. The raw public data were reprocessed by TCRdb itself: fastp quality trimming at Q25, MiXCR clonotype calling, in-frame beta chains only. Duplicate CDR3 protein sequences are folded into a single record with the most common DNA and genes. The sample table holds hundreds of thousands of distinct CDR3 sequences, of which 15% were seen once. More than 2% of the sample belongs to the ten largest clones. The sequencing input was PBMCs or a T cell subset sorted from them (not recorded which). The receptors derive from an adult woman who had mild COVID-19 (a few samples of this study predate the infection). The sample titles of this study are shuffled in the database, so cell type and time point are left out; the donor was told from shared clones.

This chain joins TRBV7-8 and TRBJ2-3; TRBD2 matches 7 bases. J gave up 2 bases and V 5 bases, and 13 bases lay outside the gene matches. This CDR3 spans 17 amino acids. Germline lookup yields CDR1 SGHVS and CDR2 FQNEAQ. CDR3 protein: CASSQAASGRITDTQYF. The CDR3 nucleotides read TGTGCCAGCAGCCAAGCGGCTAGCGGAAGAATCACAGATACGCAGTATTTT.

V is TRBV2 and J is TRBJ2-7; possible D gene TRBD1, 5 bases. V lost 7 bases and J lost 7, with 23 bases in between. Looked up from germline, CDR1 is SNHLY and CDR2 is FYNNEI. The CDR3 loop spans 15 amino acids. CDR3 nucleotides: TGTGCCAGCACAAGACAGTCTTTTACGGCGGATGAGCAGTACTTC. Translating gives CASTRQSFTADEQYF.

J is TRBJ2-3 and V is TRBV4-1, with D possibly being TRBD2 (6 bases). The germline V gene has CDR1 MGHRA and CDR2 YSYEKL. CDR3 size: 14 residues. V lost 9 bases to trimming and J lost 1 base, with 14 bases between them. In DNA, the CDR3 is TGCGCCAGGCGCGGGGCAGGGCGCACAGATACGCAGTATTTT. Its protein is CARRGAGRTDTQYF.

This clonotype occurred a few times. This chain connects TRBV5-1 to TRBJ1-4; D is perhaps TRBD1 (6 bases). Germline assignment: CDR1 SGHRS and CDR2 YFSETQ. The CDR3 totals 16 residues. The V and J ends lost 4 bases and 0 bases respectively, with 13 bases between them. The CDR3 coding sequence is TGCGCCAGCAGCCCCCTGACAGGTCCAACTAATGAAAAACTGTTTTTT. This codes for CASSPLTGPTNEKLFF.

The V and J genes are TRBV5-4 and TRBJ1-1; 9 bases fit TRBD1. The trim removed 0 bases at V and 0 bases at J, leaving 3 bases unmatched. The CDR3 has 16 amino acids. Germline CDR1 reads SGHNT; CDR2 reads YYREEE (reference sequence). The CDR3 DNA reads TGTGCCAGCAGCTTGGGGACAGGGGTTTTGAACACTGAAGCTTTCTTT. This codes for CASSLGTGVLNTEAFF.

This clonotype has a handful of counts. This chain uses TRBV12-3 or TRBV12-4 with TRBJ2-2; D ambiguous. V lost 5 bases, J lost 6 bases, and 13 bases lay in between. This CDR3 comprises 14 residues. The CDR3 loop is CASSRYQVAGELFF. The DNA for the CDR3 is TGTGCCAGCAGTCGGTACCAGGTCGCCGGGGAGCTGTTTTTT.

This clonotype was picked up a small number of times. Here the CDR3 reads CATKEGGETQYF. CDR3 nucleotide sequence: TGTGCCACGAAGGAGGGGGGCGAGACCCAGTACTTC. This chain connects TRBV15 to TRBJ2-5; D possibly uses TRBD1 or TRBD2 (6 bases each). Trimming shortened V by 9 bases and J by 5 bases, and 13 bases separated the two germline ends. The CDR3 extends over 12 amino acids. Germline assignment: CDR1 LNHNV and CDR2 YYDKDF (reference sequence).

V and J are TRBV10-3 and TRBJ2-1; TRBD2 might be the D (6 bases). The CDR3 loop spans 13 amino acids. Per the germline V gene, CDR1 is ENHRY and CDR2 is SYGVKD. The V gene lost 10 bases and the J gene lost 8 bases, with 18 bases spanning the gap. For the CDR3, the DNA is TGTGCCACAGCCACCGGTGCTAGCGATGAGCAGTTCTTC. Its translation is CATATGASDEQFF.

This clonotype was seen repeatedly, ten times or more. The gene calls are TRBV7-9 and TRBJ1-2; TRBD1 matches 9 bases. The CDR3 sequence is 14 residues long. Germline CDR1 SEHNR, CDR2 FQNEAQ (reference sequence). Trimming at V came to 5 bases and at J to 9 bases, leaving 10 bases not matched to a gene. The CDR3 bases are TGTGCCAGCAGCCCCAGGGACAGGGAAAGGAGCTACACCTTC. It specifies CASSPRDRERSYTF. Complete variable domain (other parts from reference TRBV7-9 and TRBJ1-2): DTGVSQNPRHKITKRGQNVTFRCDPISEHNRLYWYRQTLGQGPEFLTYFQNEAQLEKSRLLSDRFSAERPKGSFSTLEIQRTEQGDSAMYLCASSPRDRERSYTFGSGTRLTVV.

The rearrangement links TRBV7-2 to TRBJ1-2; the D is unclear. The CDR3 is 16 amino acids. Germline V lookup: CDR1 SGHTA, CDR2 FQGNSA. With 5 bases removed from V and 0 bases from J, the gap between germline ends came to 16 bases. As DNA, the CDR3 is TGTGCCAGCAGCCCTACCGCGGCGCCCCCTAACTATGGCTACACCTTC. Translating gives CASSPTAAPPNYGYTF.

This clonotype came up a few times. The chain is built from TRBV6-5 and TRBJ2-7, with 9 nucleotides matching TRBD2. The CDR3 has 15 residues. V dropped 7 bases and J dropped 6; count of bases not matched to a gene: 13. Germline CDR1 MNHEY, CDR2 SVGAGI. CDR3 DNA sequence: TGTGCCAGCACTAACCTAGCGGGAATCTCTCGCGAGCAGTACTTC. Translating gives CASTNLAGISREQYF.

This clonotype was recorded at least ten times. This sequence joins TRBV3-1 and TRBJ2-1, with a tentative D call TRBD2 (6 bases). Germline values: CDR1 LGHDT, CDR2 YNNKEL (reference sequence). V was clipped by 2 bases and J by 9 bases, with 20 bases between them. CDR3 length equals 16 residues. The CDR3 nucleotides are TGTGCCAGCAGCCAAAATGGGGAGGTGTCAGGTGGTGAGCAGTTCTTC. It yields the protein CASSQNGEVSGGEQFF.

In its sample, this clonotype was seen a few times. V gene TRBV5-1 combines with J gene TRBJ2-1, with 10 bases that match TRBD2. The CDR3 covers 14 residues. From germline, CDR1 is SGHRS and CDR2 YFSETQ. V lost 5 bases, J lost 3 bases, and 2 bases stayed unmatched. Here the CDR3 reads CASSIAGGYNEQFF. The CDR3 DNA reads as TGCGCCAGCAGTATAGCGGGAGGCTACAATGAGCAGTTCTTC.

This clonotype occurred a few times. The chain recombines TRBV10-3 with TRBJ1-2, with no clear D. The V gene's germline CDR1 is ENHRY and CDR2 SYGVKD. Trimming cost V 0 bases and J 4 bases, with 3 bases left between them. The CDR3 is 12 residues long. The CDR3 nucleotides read TGTGCCATCAGTGAGTCTGGCTATGGCTACACCTTC. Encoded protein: CAISESGYGYTF.

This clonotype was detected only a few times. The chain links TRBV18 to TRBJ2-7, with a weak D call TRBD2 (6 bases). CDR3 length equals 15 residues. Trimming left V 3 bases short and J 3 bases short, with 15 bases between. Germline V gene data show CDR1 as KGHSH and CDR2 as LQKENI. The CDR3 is CASSPGGTLNYEQYF. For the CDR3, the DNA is TGTGCCAGCTCACCTGGGGGGACGCTCAACTACGAGCAGTACTTC.

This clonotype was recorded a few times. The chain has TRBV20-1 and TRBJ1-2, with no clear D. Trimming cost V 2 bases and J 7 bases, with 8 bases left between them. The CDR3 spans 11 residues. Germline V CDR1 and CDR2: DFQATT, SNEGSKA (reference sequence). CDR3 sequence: CSARPVRGYTF. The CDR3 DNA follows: TGCAGTGCTAGACCGGTACGTGGCTACACCTTC.

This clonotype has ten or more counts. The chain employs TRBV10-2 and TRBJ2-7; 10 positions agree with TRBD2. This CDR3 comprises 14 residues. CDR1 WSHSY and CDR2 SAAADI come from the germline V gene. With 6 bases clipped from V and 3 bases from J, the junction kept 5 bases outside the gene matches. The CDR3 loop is CASRFRLAGYEQYF. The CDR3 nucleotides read TGCGCCAGCAGATTCCGACTAGCGGGCTACGAGCAGTACTTC.